This T cell receptor (beta chain) was observed in a study of PD-1 blockade in classical Hodgkin lymphoma. This CDR3 has 16 residues. Per the germline V gene, CDR1 is SGHRS and CDR2 is YFSETQ. With 0 bases removed from V and 6 bases from J, the gap between germline ends came to 15 bases. Each patient's relapse followed autologous stem cell transplantation, and brentuximab vedotin exposure varied. Sequenced by immunoSEQ multiplex PCR; TCRdb stores in-frame clones only, minus some. The table records roughly 13,000 clones, 91% of them present only once. The input for sequencing was peripheral blood mononuclear cells (PBMCs), taken at baseline. This sequence joins TRBV5-1 and TRBJ1-4; possibly TRBD1 for D (5 bases). The source is a human donor with classical Hodgkin lymphoma. The CDR3 DNA reads as TGCGCCAGCAGCTTGGCCAATGGGGCGAGTTATGAAAAACTGTTTTTT. Encoded protein: CASSLANGASYEKLFF.